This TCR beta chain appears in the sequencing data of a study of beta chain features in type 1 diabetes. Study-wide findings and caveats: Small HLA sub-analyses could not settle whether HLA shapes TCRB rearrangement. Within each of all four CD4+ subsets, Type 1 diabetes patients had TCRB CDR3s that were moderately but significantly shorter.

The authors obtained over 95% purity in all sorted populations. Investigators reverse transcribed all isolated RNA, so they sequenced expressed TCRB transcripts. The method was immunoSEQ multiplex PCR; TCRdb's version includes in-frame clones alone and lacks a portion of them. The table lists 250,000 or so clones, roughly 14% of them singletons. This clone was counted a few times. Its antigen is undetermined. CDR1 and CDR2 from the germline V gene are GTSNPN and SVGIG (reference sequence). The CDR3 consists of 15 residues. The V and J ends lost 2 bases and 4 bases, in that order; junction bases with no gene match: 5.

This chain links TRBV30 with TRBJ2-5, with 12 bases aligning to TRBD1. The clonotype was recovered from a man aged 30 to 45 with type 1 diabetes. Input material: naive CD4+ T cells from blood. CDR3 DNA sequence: TGTGCCTGGAGTTCGGGACAGGGGGCGGGAGAGACCCAGTACTTC. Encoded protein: CAWSSGQGAGETQYF.